What follows describes a single TCR beta chain. Its cognate antigen is unknown. The sample belongs to a study of blood T cells in healthy people across ages. With a J-beta primer mix and a sample-barcoded 5' primer, a second PCR ran 7 to 11 cycles. Via MiXCR, TCRdb re-called the 5' RACE reads, giving one row per CDR3 protein. The top ten hold more than 8.5% of the sample, which has roughly 800,000 distinct CDR3 sequences, about 25% seen once. Broader study findings: When set beside aged donors, long-lived donors presented more naive CD4+ cells and higher diversity.

Each sample provided at least 6 micrograms of extracted total RNA. CDR1 and CDR2 (germline): SGHDT, YYEEEE. V lost 5 bases and J 4 bases, leaving 16 bases between the germline ends. The CDR3 has 15 amino acids. These data are also associated with another study on T cells of mothers and their children.

The clonotype originates from a boy younger than 18 in good health. The sequencing input was blood. This sequence joins TRBV5-6 and TRBJ2-1, with D possibly being TRBD1 or TRBD2 (5 bases each). The CDR3 nucleotides read TGTGCCAGCAGACCCGGGACCACCAATTACAATGAGCAGTTCTTC. Translated, it gives CASRPGTTNYNEQFF.